This note documents a single TCR beta chain sequence. Its antigen is currently unknown. The sample belongs to a study of shared clonotypes between healthy human individuals. Genomic DNA per cell subset filled all wells of several immunoSEQ plates. Generated by immunoSEQ multiplex PCR, the TCRdb table keeps only in-frame clones and is missing some. The sample has around 1.1 million clones, 60% to 80% seen once. Germline CDR1 is MNHNY and CDR2 is SVGAGI (reference sequence). V was cut by 5 bases and J by 4 bases, with 5 bases left in between. The CDR3 covers 11 residues. Study conclusions and caveats: Relative to memory subsets, naive subsets generally showed larger estimated richness.

The chain carries TRBV6-6 and TRBJ1-2; no clear D. The specimen was memory CD4+ T cells from PBMCs. Subset: CD45RA-negative fraction. This clonotype was obtained from a young man in good health. Some clones in this sample may be carry-over from other donors' samples. The CDR3 reads CASSLAYGYTF. The CDR3 DNA reads TGTGCCAGCAGTCTGGCCTATGGCTACACCTTC.